The clone carrying this TCR beta chain was picked up a small number of times. The target antigen is unknown. This specimen comes from a study of beta chain features in type 1 diabetes. Study-wide context: Examination covered around 110 million sorted cells spanning all samples.

Points from the study as a whole: Diminished insertions and augmented deletions at VDJ junctions characterized type 1 diabetes patients. Small HLA sub-analyses could not settle whether HLA shapes TCRB rearrangement.

It was via CD45RO/CCR7/CD25/CD127/CD95/CD27 that CD4+ naive, central memory, regulatory and stem cell-like memory cells were sorted. Investigators reverse transcribed all isolated RNA, so they sequenced expressed TCRB transcripts. Profiling relied on immunoSEQ multiplex PCR, and the TCRdb table lists in-frame clones only, not all of them. This table has under 400,000 clones, 11% to 15% appearing once. The CDR3 runs 16 residues. V was trimmed by 7 bases and J by 8 bases, leaving 23 bases between them. Per germline, CDR1 MGHDK and CDR2 SYGVNS. This receptor was obtained from a man aged 25 to 40 in good health. The chain is built from TRBV25-1 and TRBJ1-4; tentative D call: TRBD1 (6 bases). Sequenced input: central memory CD4+ T cells from blood. In DNA, the CDR3 is TGTGCCAGCACTACCGGAACCGGGACATGGGGCGAAAAACTGTTTTTT. This gives the protein CASTTGTGTWGEKLFF.